This record concerns one T cell receptor (beta chain) sequence. The data were taken from a study of blood T cell repertoires in COVID-19. Across the whole study: PBMCs, B-cell-depleted T cells, or T cells provided the cDNA or gDNA that made up the material.

The CDR3 covers 14 residues. The junction had 7 bases not matched to a gene; V was cut back by 6 bases and J by 3 bases. The germline V gene has CDR1 MNHEY and CDR2 SVGAGI. Per the study methods: Amplification of reference gene primers was used by the study to estimate nucleated cell counts. Assay: immunoSEQ multiplex PCR; the TCRdb copy retains only in-frame clones and omits some. From that table come the V and J calls and clone size; the DNA was used to work out D and trimming. Seen here are 200,000 to 300,000 clones, about 89% observed once, and the top ten hold around 9.5%. The clonotype comes from a man aged 35-49 years who had recovered from COVID-19. The specimen sequenced was peripheral blood. The chain recombines TRBV6-5 with TRBJ2-7; TRBD2 aligns across 8 bases. This CDR3 reads CASSASGGVYEQYF. The DNA for the CDR3 is TGTGCCAGCAGCGCCTCGGGGGGGGTCTACGAGCAGTACTTC.